Following are 28 T cell receptor beta chains from one sample sequenced in a study of OX40 agonist ivuxolimab in advanced cancers. Clones were read by immunoSEQ multiplex PCR, and TCRdb kept only the in-frame ones, dropping some. This repertoire shows tens of thousands of clones, around three quarters found once; its top ten account for around 15%. The specimen comprised CD4+ or CD8+ T cells sorted from blood, sampled in a trial of the OX40 agonist ivuxolimab. These receptors came from an adult with an advanced solid tumor such as melanoma, head and neck, liver or kidney cancer.

The chain carries TRBV6-1 and TRBJ1-2; weak D call: TRBD1 (5 bases). Germline CDR1 is MNHNS and CDR2 is SASEGT. Trimming stripped 1 base from V and 0 bases from J, with 18 bases between. The CDR3 totals 18 residues. CDR3 nucleotides: TGTGCCAGCAGTGAAGGGAGTTGGGACTACAAGACTAACTATGGCTACACCTTC. Its translation: CASSEGSWDYKTNYGYTF.

The chain recombines TRBV6-6 with TRBJ1-1; D perhaps matches TRBD1 (6 bases). Germline V CDR1 and CDR2: MNHNY, SVGAGI (reference sequence). This CDR3 spans 13 amino acids. With 6 bases removed from V and 1 base from J, the gap between germline ends came to 9 bases. The CDR3 protein is CASRSQGNTEAFF. DNA of the CDR3: TGTGCCAGCAGATCACAGGGGAACACTGAAGCTTTCTTT.

This chain uses TRBV11-2 with TRBJ1-6; D remains ambiguous. V was cut by 3 bases and J by 0 bases, with 3 bases left in between. The CDR3 length is 14 residues. CDR1 is SGHAT, CDR2 FQNNGV, per germline. CDR3 sequence (DNA): TGTGCCAGCAGCTTGAGCTCCTATAATTCACCCCTCCACTTT. Amino acids: CASSLSSYNSPLHF.

The chain employs TRBV19 and TRBJ2-7, with 9 nucleotides matching TRBD1. This CDR3 contains 15 residues. The V segment lost 4 bases and the J segment 3 bases; nucleotides outside the gene matches: 7. Germline CDR1 reads LNHDA; CDR2 reads SQIVND (reference sequence). CDR3 sequence (DNA): TGTGCCAGTAGTACCCTCCCGGGACAGGGCTACGAGCAGTACTTC. It specifies CASSTLPGQGYEQYF.

CDR3 sequence: CASSEAGFTGPETQYF. In DNA, the CDR3 is TGTGCCAGCAGTGAAGCGGGGTTTACCGGGCCGGAGACCCAGTACTTC. The genes are TRBV6-1 and TRBJ2-5; D unresolved. CDR1 is MNHNS, CDR2 SASEGT, per germline. CDR3 length equals 16 residues. Trimming pared 0 bases from V and 5 bases from J, leaving 16 bases between.

This clone has a single count. The rearrangement joins TRBV5-6 to TRBJ1-1, with 8 bases aligning to TRBD1. CDR1 and CDR2 from the germline V gene are SGHDT and YYEEEE. V was pared by 2 bases and J by 8 bases, with 5 bases of the junction left unmatched. CDR3 length: 13 amino acids. CDR3 coding DNA: TGTGCCAGCAGCTTTCCAGGGGGCTGGGAAGCTTTCTTT. This encodes CASSFPGGWEAFF.

The V gene is TRBV6-4, the J gene TRBJ1-2; TRBD1 is a possible D gene (6 bases). V lost 2 bases, J lost 6 bases, and 13 bases lay in between. This CDR3 is built from 14 residues. CDR1 is MRHNA, CDR2 SNTAGT, per germline. CDR3 loop: CASSDPRGGHGYTF. In DNA, the CDR3 is TGTGCCAGCAGTGACCCGCGAGGGGGGCATGGCTACACCTTC.

V is TRBV4-1 and J is TRBJ2-7; D is unresolved. The CDR3 has 13 amino acids. CDR1 MGHRA and CDR2 YSYEKL come from the germline V gene. The V gene lost 1 base and the J gene lost 3 bases, with 7 bases spanning the gap. The CDR3 region is CASSQVPYYEQYF. In DNA form, the CDR3 reads TGCGCCAGCAGCCAAGTCCCTTACTACGAGCAGTACTTC.

This chain connects TRBV5-5 to TRBJ1-1; D perhaps matches TRBD1 (5 bases). V gave up 0 bases and J gave up 3 bases, with 9 bases separating them. Germline assignment: CDR1 SGHKS and CDR2 YYEKEE (reference sequence). This CDR3 has 14 residues. The CDR3 sequence: CASSLGGWDTEAFF. The CDR3 DNA follows: TGTGCCAGCAGCTTGGGGGGCTGGGACACTGAAGCTTTCTTT.

The rearrangement uses TRBV7-9 and TRBJ1-2; D might be TRBD1 (6 bases). The ends were cut back, 2 bases at V and 6 bases at J, with 10 bases in the middle. The CDR3 contains 13 residues. Germline CDR1 is SEHNR and CDR2 is FQNEAQ (reference sequence). The CDR3 loop reads CASSLQGRDGYTF. Written as DNA, the CDR3 is TGTGCCAGCAGCTTACAGGGGCGGGATGGCTACACCTTC.

The chain combines TRBV10-3 with TRBJ2-7; 9 bases fit TRBD1. Germline V lookup: CDR1 ENHRY, CDR2 SYGVKD. The CDR3 extends over 14 amino acids. V was pared by 10 bases and J by 3 bases, with 10 bases of the junction left unmatched. CDR3 coding DNA: TGTGCCACCCTAGGGACAGGGCTAAACTACGAGCAGTACTTC. As protein: CATLGTGLNYEQYF.

V and J are TRBV6-5 and TRBJ2-1; D is perhaps TRBD1 or TRBD2 (6 bases each). Germline V gene lookup returns CDR1 MNHEY and CDR2 SVGAGI. The CDR3 is 13 amino acids. V was shortened by 2 bases and J by 8 bases, with 10 bases between the two germline ends. The CDR3 DNA follows: TGTGCCAGCAGTTACGGGGGGCCCGATGAGCAGTTCTTC. It is translated as CASSYGGPDEQFF.

The chain joins TRBV6-6 to TRBJ2-7; TRBD1 matches 8 bases. The J segment lost 2 bases and the V segment lost 2 bases, leaving 8 bases of the junction unmatched. Germline V CDR1 and CDR2: MNHNY, SVGAGI (reference sequence). This CDR3 has 16 residues. CDR3 sequence: CASSYASDRVTYEQYF. The CDR3 DNA sequence: TGTGCCAGCAGTTACGCCTCGGACAGGGTGACCTACGAGCAGTACTTC.

This clone has only a few counts. The J gene is TRBJ1-2, the V gene TRBV7-9; no reliable D call. Germline V gives CDR1 SEHNR, CDR2 FQNEAQ (reference sequence). The CDR3 has 13 amino acids. Trimming took 2 bases from V and 4 from J, leaving 8 bases between them. CDR3 sequence reads: CASSLQSTYGYTF. The CDR3 bases are TGTGCCAGCAGCTTACAGAGTACCTATGGCTACACCTTC. The full variable domain, its missing parts supplied by reference TRBV7-9 and TRBJ1-2, is DTGVSQNPRHKITKRGQNVTFRCDPISEHNRLYWYRQTLGQGPEFLTYFQNEAQLEKSRLLSDRFSAERPKGSFSTLEIQRTEQGDSAMYLCASSLQSTYGYTFGSGTRLTVV.

The chain is built from TRBV7-9 and TRBJ2-2; 13 bases align to TRBD2. The germline CDR1 and CDR2 sequences are SEHNR and FQNEAQ (reference sequence). After removal of 3 bases from V and 5 bases from J, the junction contained 6 bases not matched to a gene. The CDR3 spans 17 residues. The CDR3 DNA reads as TGTGCCAGCAGCTTCCCACTAGCGGGGGGGCGTACCGGGGAGCTGTTTTTT. Amino acid sequence: CASSFPLAGGRTGELFF.

The V call is TRBV7-2, the J call TRBJ1-3; D is possibly TRBD1 (6 bases). Germline lookup yields CDR1 SGHTA and CDR2 FQGNSA. The CDR3 contains 14 residues. With 6 bases removed from V and 5 bases from J, the gap between germline ends came to 14 bases. For the CDR3, the DNA is TGTGCCAGCAGTTTTGACAGGATGAGAAACACCATATATTTT. As protein: CASSFDRMRNTIYF.

This clone was recorded a few times. This chain joins TRBV5-1 and TRBJ2-1, with TRBD1 matching over 7 bases. The germline gives CDR1 SGHRS, CDR2 YFSETQ. The V segment lost 5 bases and the J segment 4 bases; nucleotides outside the gene matches: 15. This CDR3 has 17 residues. CDR3 residues: CASSPTGVPRPYNEQFF. CDR3 DNA: TGCGCCAGCAGTCCCACAGGGGTCCCGAGACCATACAATGAGCAGTTCTTC.

This chain links TRBV5-6 with TRBJ2-1, with D perhaps TRBD1 (5 bases). V lost 4 bases and J lost 0, with 11 bases in between. In germline, CDR1 is SGHDT, CDR2 YYEEEE. The CDR3 loop spans 15 amino acids. In nucleotides, the CDR3 is TGTGCCAGCAGCCTCGACAGTATCTCCTACAATGAGCAGTTCTTC. Translating gives CASSLDSISYNEQFF.

The rearrangement joins TRBV29-1 to TRBJ1-2, with TRBD1 as a possible D gene (5 bases). V shed 2 bases and J shed 3 bases, with 13 bases lying between them. The CDR3 length is 14 residues. From germline, CDR1 is SQVTM and CDR2 ANQGSEA. The DNA of the CDR3 is TGCAGCGTTGAATCTCAGGGTGGGGACTATGGCTACACCTTC. It translates to CSVESQGGDYGYTF. Using reference TRBV29-1 and TRBJ1-2 for the parts outside the CDR3, the full variable domain is SAVISQKPSRDICQRGTSLTIQCQVDSQVTMMFWYRQQPGQSLTLIATANQGSEATYESGFVIDKFPISRPNLTFSTLTVSNMSPEDSSIYLCSVESQGGDYGYTFGSGTRLTVV.

V is TRBV4-2 and J is TRBJ2-5; 8 positions agree with TRBD2. CDR1 and CDR2 (germline): LGHNA, YNFKEQ. V lost 0 bases, J lost 1 base, and 1 base stayed unmatched. The CDR3 extends over 15 amino acids. This CDR3 reads CASSQDRGGQETQYF. The CDR3 DNA sequence: TGTGCCAGCAGCCAAGATCGGGGGGGCCAAGAGACCCAGTACTTC.

The V call is TRBV15, the J call TRBJ1-1; TRBD1 might be the D (5 bases). V was trimmed by 4 bases and J by 4 bases, leaving 7 bases between them. Germline V lookup: CDR1 LNHNV, CDR2 YYDKDF (reference sequence). The CDR3 extends over 12 amino acids. The CDR3 here is CATSTGGTEAFF. In DNA form, the CDR3 reads TGTGCCACCAGCACGGGGGGCACTGAAGCTTTCTTT.

The CDR3 spells CSVLQNYGYTF. The CDR3 DNA is TGCAGCGTTCTACAGAACTATGGCTACACCTTC. V usage is TRBV29-1 and J usage is TRBJ1-2; unclear D gene. Trimming left V 5 bases short and J 2 bases short, with 6 bases between. Looked up from germline, CDR1 is SQVTM and CDR2 is ANQGSEA. This CDR3 is 11 amino acids long.

The V call is TRBV19, the J call TRBJ1-1; 7 positions match TRBD1. J was trimmed by 4 bases and V by 5 bases; bases with no gene match: 10. The CDR3 is 15 residues long. Germline loops: CDR1 LNHDA, CDR2 SQIVND (reference sequence). CDR3 protein: CASSSRQGGGTEAFF. CDR3 sequence (DNA): TGTGCCAGTAGTTCCCGACAGGGCGGGGGCACTGAAGCTTTCTTT.

The chain couples TRBV5-1 to TRBJ2-7, with D possibly being TRBD2 (6 bases). The closer fit of TRBJ2-5 to the DNA end suggests the J call may be wrong. Germline values: CDR1 SGHRS, CDR2 YFSETQ. This CDR3 spans 15 amino acids. The CDR3 DNA reads as TGCGCCAGCAGGGGGAAGGAGGGGCGGCAAGAGACCCAGTACTTC. Its translation is CASRGKEGRQETQYF.

V gene TRBV7-6 combines with J gene TRBJ2-6; the D gene could be TRBD1 or TRBD2 (5 bases each). This CDR3 is built from 15 residues. Germline CDR1 SGHVS, CDR2 FNYEAQ. Trimming stripped 5 bases from V and 1 base from J, with 9 bases between. This chain's CDR3 is CASSPGTSGANVLTF. CDR3 DNA sequence: TGTGCCAGCAGCCCAGGGACGTCTGGGGCCAACGTCCTGACTTTC.

The chain couples TRBV28 to TRBJ1-1; perhaps TRBD1 as D (5 bases). Trimming cost V 7 bases and J 3 bases, with 6 bases left between them. Looked up from germline, CDR1 is MDHEN and CDR2 is SYDVKM. The CDR3 spans 11 residues. The CDR3 DNA reads TGTGCCAGCATGGGGGACACTGAAGCTTTCTTT. Translation gives CASMGDTEAFF.

This clone was counted between two and nine times. V gene TRBV19 combines with J gene TRBJ2-1; possibly TRBD1 for D (6 bases). Deletions cut 7 bases from V and 11 bases from J, with 12 bases between. In germline, CDR1 is LNHDA, CDR2 SQIVND (reference sequence). CDR3 length equals 11 residues. The CDR3 spells CASMTGPQQFF. The CDR3 DNA reads TGTGCCAGTATGACAGGACCCCAGCAGTTCTTC.

The chain is built from TRBV2 and TRBJ2-1, with 7 positions matching TRBD1. Germline values: CDR1 SNHLY, CDR2 FYNNEI. The CDR3 length is 14 residues. The J segment lost 0 bases and the V segment lost 7 bases, leaving 3 bases of the junction unmatched. This CDR3 is CASKGQYSYNEQFF. In DNA, the CDR3 is TGTGCCAGCAAGGGACAGTACTCCTACAATGAGCAGTTCTTC.